Each of the 14 T cell receptor beta chains below was sequenced from the same sample in a study of blood T cells in healthy people across ages. Then a second PCR, running about 7 to 11 cycles, was carried out with a sample-barcoded 5' primer and a J-beta primer mix. TCRdb re-analysed the 5' RACE reads in MiXCR, keeping a single row per CDR3 protein. The repertoire holds about 1,000,000 distinct CDR3 sequences, with 35% to 55% as singletons. The sequenced sample was blood. The receptor set was obtained from a woman aged 55-69 years in good health.

The V gene is TRBV5-1, the J gene TRBJ2-7, with 12 bases fitting TRBD1. Trimming removed 4 bases from V and 4 bases from J; junction bases left unmatched: 6. CDR1 and CDR2 from the germline V gene are SGHRS and YFSETQ. CDR3 length: 15 amino acids. CDR3 bases: TGCGCCAGCAGCGGGGGACAGGGGGCAAGGTACGAGCAGTACTTC. It encodes CASSGGQGARYEQYF.

V and J are TRBV6-5 and TRBJ2-5; tentatively, D is TRBD2 (6 bases). The DNA end favors TRBJ2-7, so the J call may be wrong. This CDR3 region has 15 residues. Germline V lookup: CDR1 MNHEY, CDR2 SVGAGI. The DNA for the CDR3 is TGTGCCAGCAGTACCCATGGAGTGACTAGGGGCGAGCAGTACTTC. This gives the protein CASSTHGVTRGEQYF.

Turning to this clonotype: This likely stems from a read error, as it lies one base from a far larger clone. The chain has TRBV11-2 and TRBJ2-7; no clear D. Germline CDR1 and CDR2: SGHAT and FQNNGV. The CDR3 loop spans 12 amino acids. CDR3 nucleotides: TGTGCCAACAGCTTAGCCTCCTACGAGCAGTACTTC. Residues: CANSLASYEQYF.

This clonotype was found a few times. The chain employs TRBV5-1 and TRBJ1-2; D remains unclear. This CDR3 spans 14 amino acids. The germline V gene has CDR1 SGHRS and CDR2 YFSETQ. Trimming left V 4 bases short and J 1 base short, with 11 bases between. The CDR3 sequence: CASSEYKINYGYTF. Here the CDR3 DNA reads TGCGCCAGCAGCGAGTACAAAATTAACTATGGCTACACCTTC. The full variable domain, rest sourced from reference TRBV5-1 and TRBJ1-2, is KAGVTQTPRYLIKTRGQQVTLSCSPISGHRSVSWYQQTPGQGLQFLFEYFSETQRNKGNFPGRFSGRQFSNSRSEMNVSTLELGDSALYLCASSEYKINYGYTFGSGTRLTVV.

The chain employs TRBV11-2 and TRBJ2-1; 12 nucleotides agree with TRBD2. This CDR3 contains 19 residues. Unmatched junction bases numbered 13, after V lost 3 bases and J lost 4 bases. From germline, CDR1 is SGHAT and CDR2 FQNNGV. The CDR3 coding sequence is TGTGCCAGCAGCTTCAACCCTATGGGACTAGCGGGCAGTTACAATGAGCAGTTCTTC. Its protein product is CASSFNPMGLAGSYNEQFF.

The rearrangement uses TRBV28 and TRBJ1-5, with D possibly TRBD1 on 5 matching bases. The length of the CDR3 is 12 residues. V lost 11 bases and J lost 6, with 14 bases in between. Germline assignment: CDR1 MDHEN and CDR2 SYDVKM. As DNA, the CDR3 is TGTGCCCTGGGACTTACTAGTCAGCCCCAGCATTTT. Amino acids: CALGLTSQPQHF.

This clonotype was observed at least ten times. This chain connects TRBV29-1 to TRBJ2-3; TRBD2 is a possible D gene (6 bases). Trimming took 6 bases from V and 2 from J, leaving 9 bases between them. Germline loops: CDR1 SQVTM, CDR2 ANQGSEA. The CDR3 covers 12 residues. Written as DNA, the CDR3 is TGCAGCGTCGGGACTTTCACAGATACGCAGTATTTT. Amino acids: CSVGTFTDTQYF.

The chain carries TRBV20-1 and TRBJ2-1; 12 bases are shared with TRBD2. Germline V gene data show CDR1 as DFQATT and CDR2 as SNEGSKA (reference sequence). The trim removed 5 bases at V and 10 bases at J, leaving 12 bases unmatched. The CDR3 has 15 amino acids. Here the CDR3 reads CSAPTALAGGREQFF. In DNA, the CDR3 is TGCAGTGCTCCCACAGCACTAGCGGGAGGTAGAGAGCAGTTCTTC.

The rearrangement joins TRBV2 to TRBJ2-4; D is tentatively TRBD1 or TRBD2 (5 bases each). From germline, CDR1 is SNHLY and CDR2 FYNNEI. V dropped 4 bases and J dropped 1 base, with 8 bases sitting between them. This CDR3 comprises 14 residues. CDR3 nucleotides: TGTGCCAGCAGTGTTTGGGGGGCCAAAAACATTCAGTACTTC. Protein product: CASSVWGAKNIQYF.

This chain connects TRBV4-2 to TRBJ2-1; D is unresolved. The J call is doubtful: the DNA matches TRBJ2-7 better. The germline gives CDR1 LGHNA, CDR2 YNFKEQ. The length of the CDR3 is 15 residues. This CDR3 is CASSQGNERWDEQYF. The CDR3 nucleotides read TGTGCCAGCAGCCAAGGGAACGAGCGCTGGGACGAGCAGTACTTC.

The J gene is TRBJ2-1, the V gene TRBV24-1; 7 bases line up with TRBD2. V lost 2 bases to trimming and J lost 4 bases; unmatched junction nucleotides: 4. The CDR3 covers 15 residues. Germline loops: CDR1 KGHDR, CDR2 SFDVKD. The CDR3 is CATSDSGREYNEQFF. The CDR3 DNA reads as TGTGCCACCAGTGATTCCGGGCGGGAGTACAATGAGCAGTTCTTC.

The chain recombines TRBV30 with TRBJ1-2; D is unclear. With 3 bases removed from V and 0 bases from J, the gap between germline ends came to 8 bases. Germline V gene sequence: CDR1 GTSNPN, CDR2 SVGIG (reference sequence). The CDR3 is 13 amino acids. The chain's CDR3 is CAWRGQSNYGYTF. In nucleotides, the CDR3 is TGTGCCTGGAGGGGTCAGTCTAACTATGGCTACACCTTC.

The chain joins TRBV10-3 to TRBJ2-2; no definite D call. Trimming shortened V by 10 bases and J by 0 bases, and 12 bases separated the two germline ends. The CDR3 is made up of 14 amino acids. CDR1 is ENHRY, CDR2 SYGVKD, per germline. CDR3 sequence: CATQQLPNTGELFF. The CDR3 DNA reads as TGTGCCACACAACAGTTGCCGAACACCGGGGAGCTGTTTTTT.

This clonotype was found once. The chain uses TRBV3-1 and TRBJ2-1; D is unclear. There are 15 residues in the CDR3. The germline V gene encodes CDR1 LGHDT and CDR2 YNNKEL (reference sequence). The V and J ends lost 0 bases and 0 bases respectively, with 6 bases between them. CDR3 in amino acids: CASSQEQNSYNEQFF. In DNA form, the CDR3 reads TGTGCCAGCAGCCAAGAACAGAACTCCTACAATGAGCAGTTCTTC.